This T cell receptor (beta chain) derives from a study of blood T cell repertoires in COVID-19. After removal of 4 bases from V and 5 bases from J, the junction contained 1 base not matched to a gene. CDR1 is SQVTM, CDR2 ANQGSEA, per germline. The CDR3 has 12 amino acids. Generated by immunoSEQ multiplex PCR, the TCRdb table keeps only in-frame clones and is missing some. The profile shows about 370,000 clones, roughly 90% of them singletons. Sequenced sample: peripheral blood. The sequence derives from a woman under 40 with COVID-19, enrolled during active disease. This chain links TRBV29-1 with TRBJ1-5, with 8 nucleotides matching TRBD1. The CDR3 coding sequence is TGCAGCGTTGGGACAGGGTATCAGCCCCAGCATTTT. Protein product: CSVGTGYQPQHF. Supplemented by reference TRBV29-1 and TRBJ1-5, the full variable domain reads SAVISQKPSRDICQRGTSLTIQCQVDSQVTMMFWYRQQPGQSLTLIATANQGSEATYESGFVIDKFPISRPNLTFSTLTVSNMSPEDSSIYLCSVGTGYQPQHFGDGTRLSIL.